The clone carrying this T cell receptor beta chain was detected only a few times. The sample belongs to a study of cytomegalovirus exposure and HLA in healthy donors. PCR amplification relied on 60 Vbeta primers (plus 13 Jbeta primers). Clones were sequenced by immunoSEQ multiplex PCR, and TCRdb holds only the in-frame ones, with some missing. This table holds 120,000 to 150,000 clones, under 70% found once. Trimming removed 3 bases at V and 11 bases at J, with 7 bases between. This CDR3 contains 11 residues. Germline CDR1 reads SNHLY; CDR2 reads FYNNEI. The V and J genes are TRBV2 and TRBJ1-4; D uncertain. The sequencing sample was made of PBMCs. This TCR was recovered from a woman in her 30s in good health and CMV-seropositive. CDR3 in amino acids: CASSDSSKLFF. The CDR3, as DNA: TGTGCCAGCAGTGACAGTTCGAAACTGTTTTTT.